The clone carrying this T cell receptor (beta chain) was detected a few times. Germline lookup yields CDR1 SEHNR and CDR2 FQNEAQ (reference sequence). J lost 4 bases, V lost 5 bases, and 11 bases had no gene match. The CDR3 has 16 amino acids. A single record per CDR3 protein comes from TCRdb applying MiXCR to the RACE reads. The data hold 110,000 or so distinct CDR3 sequences, with 30% to 35% observed a single time. This entry comes from a study of human T cells and chemical hapten exposure. Looking at the study overall: Patch tests put 0.01% DPC on the upper back, read at 6 days. Alopecia areata, totalis or universalis affected patients, mainly female.

The time point: patch test 3, about 24 weeks after DPC sensitization. Indicated treatment: therapeutic diphenylcyclopropenone sensitization with weekly scalp DPC. Sample donors consisted of patients with alopecia, aged 18 to 70 years, who were suitable for DPC. It was from unfractionated whole blood that total RNA was extracted. The specimen was whole blood, collected in connection with sensitization to the hapten diphenylcyclopropenone (DPC). The V gene is TRBV7-9, the J gene TRBJ2-3, with 8 positions matching TRBD2. The receptor comes from a middle-aged man with alopecia areata. Some clones in this sample may be carry-over from other donors' samples. CDR3 sequence (DNA): TGTGCCAGCAGCCGCCGGGCCCGGGAGGGGGCAGATACGCAGTATTTT. Protein sequence: CASSRRAREGADTQYF.